This T cell receptor (beta chain) appears in the sequencing data of a study of OX40 agonist ivuxolimab in advanced cancers. The CDR3 is made up of 15 amino acids. Germline V lookup: CDR1 MDHEN, CDR2 SYDVKM. Trimming shortened V by 6 bases and J by 8 bases, and 19 bases separated the two germline ends. Assay: immunoSEQ multiplex PCR; the TCRdb copy retains only in-frame clones and omits some. Altogether about 99,000 clones are present, 90% to 95% being singletons, with the ten largest covering 0.31%. V usage is TRBV28 and J usage is TRBJ1-4; TRBD1 might be the D (5 bases). The sequence derives from an adult with an advanced solid tumor such as melanoma, head and neck, liver or kidney cancer. Specimen: CD4+ or CD8+ T cells sorted from blood, collected in a trial of the OX40 agonist ivuxolimab. The CDR3 protein is CASSREGAWGEKLFF. The DNA for the CDR3 is TGTGCCAGCAGCCGGGAAGGGGCTTGGGGAGAAAAACTGTTTTTT.